The 14 T cell receptor beta chains presented below share a single source sample, sequenced in a study of control samples from healthy donors and cancer patients. Data came from immunoSEQ multiplex PCR; TCRdb stores just in-frame clones and leaves some out. The table has some 130,000 clones, approximately 90% seen once; the top ten hold roughly 2.7%. The source material was blood. These TCRs come from a man aged 35-49 years in good health.

The chain couples TRBV2 to TRBJ1-3, with a weak D call TRBD1 (5 bases). This CDR3 is built from 14 residues. Germline V lookup: CDR1 SNHLY, CDR2 FYNNEI. V was trimmed by 9 bases and J by 0 bases, leaving 12 bases between them. The CDR3 coding sequence is TGTGCCAGAACAGGTTTCAACTCTGGAAACACCATATATTTT. Amino acid sequence: CARTGFNSGNTIYF.

The chain uses TRBV7-9 and TRBJ2-7; D not resolved. The CDR3 totals 12 residues. The germline V gene has CDR1 SEHNR and CDR2 FQNEAQ (reference sequence). Trimming stripped 6 bases from V and 7 bases from J, with 13 bases between. The CDR3: CASSPFGDEQYF. Written as DNA, the CDR3 is TGTGCCAGCAGTCCTTTTGGAGATGAGCAGTACTTC.

CDR3 sequence reads: CASSLLTGRRGNTEAFF. The CDR3 nucleotides read TGTGCCAGCAGCCTCCTAACGGGCCGACGGGGGAACACTGAAGCTTTCTTT. V and J are TRBV11-2 and TRBJ1-1; D is undetermined. V was pared by 5 bases and J by 1 base, with 20 bases between. The CDR3 has 17 amino acids. The germline V gene encodes CDR1 SGHAT and CDR2 FQNNGV.

This clone was seen more than once but under ten times. The V and J genes are TRBV27 and TRBJ1-5; tentatively, D is TRBD1 (5 bases). The ends were cut back, 5 bases at V and 5 bases at J, with 10 bases in the middle. CDR1 and CDR2 (germline): MNHEY, SMNVEV (reference sequence). The CDR3 length is 13 residues. The CDR3 protein is CASSQGGHQPQHF. The CDR3 nucleotides are TGTGCCAGCAGTCAGGGAGGGCATCAGCCCCAGCATTTT.

This rearrangement joins TRBV13 to TRBJ2-7; TRBD1 aligns across 10 bases. This CDR3 has 14 residues. V was clipped by 6 bases and J by 2 bases; unmatched bases: 4. Germline V gene data show CDR1 as PRHDT and CDR2 as FYEKMQ (reference sequence). CDR3: CASRLGQGTYEQYF. DNA of the CDR3: TGTGCCAGCAGGTTGGGACAGGGGACCTACGAGCAGTACTTC.

The V and J genes are TRBV7-9 and TRBJ2-4, with TRBD1 matching 8 bases. Germline trimming cut 6 bases from V and 1 base from J; bases unmatched to any gene: 5. CDR3 size: 15 residues. CDR1 is SEHNR, CDR2 FQNEAQ, per germline (reference sequence). The CDR3 region has the DNA TGTGCCAGCAGGCCGGACAGGGTTGCCAAAAACATTCAGTACTTC. Residues: CASRPDRVAKNIQYF.

The rearrangement joins TRBV13 to TRBJ1-1; the D gene is possibly TRBD1 (5 bases). V lost 1 base and J lost 4, with 16 bases in between. The CDR3 totals 16 residues. Germline V gene lookup returns CDR1 PRHDT and CDR2 FYEKMQ (reference sequence). CDR3 amino acids: CASSLEGDRVGTEAFF. CDR3 sequence (DNA): TGTGCCAGCAGCTTAGAAGGGGACCGGGTGGGCACTGAAGCTTTCTTT.

A single count supports this clone. The rearrangement links TRBV30 to TRBJ1-1, with D possibly being TRBD1 (5 bases). The CDR3 covers 13 residues. The germline gives CDR1 GTSNPN, CDR2 SVGIG (reference sequence). Trimming removed 5 bases at V and 0 bases at J, with 10 bases between. CDR3 in DNA: TGTGCCTGGCGAGGGGATTTGAACACTGAAGCTTTCTTT. Its protein is CAWRGDLNTEAFF.

The V call is TRBV9, the J call TRBJ2-1; TRBD2 might be the D (6 bases). From germline, CDR1 is SGDLS and CDR2 YYNGEE. The V end was cut by 1 base, the J end by 2 bases, with 10 bases between. CDR3 size: 15 residues. CDR3 amino acids: CASSVWGVTYNEQFF. The CDR3 coding sequence is TGTGCCAGCAGCGTATGGGGGGTTACCTACAATGAGCAGTTCTTC.

This chain joins TRBV7-8 and TRBJ2-5; 9 bases are shared with TRBD2. CDR1 and CDR2 (germline): SGHVS, FQNEAQ. Germline trimming cut 8 bases from V and 7 bases from J; bases unmatched to any gene: 11. This CDR3 region has 14 residues. The CDR3 here is CASLSGGPGWTQYF. For the CDR3, the DNA is TGTGCCAGCCTTAGCGGGGGCCCGGGGTGGACCCAGTACTTC.

The chain employs TRBV18 and TRBJ2-7; D is possibly TRBD2 (5 bases). CDR1 is KGHSH, CDR2 LQKENI, per germline. The CDR3 sequence is 13 residues long. Trimming left V 5 bases short and J 4 bases short, with 12 bases between. The CDR3: CASSLQQRYEQYF. CDR3 coding DNA: TGTGCCAGCTCATTACAACAGCGGTACGAGCAGTACTTC.

In regard to this clone: Other DNA sequences in this specimen translate into the identical CDR3. This chain connects TRBV5-1 to TRBJ2-2; D is unresolved. CDR3 size: 14 residues. Per germline, CDR1 SGHRS and CDR2 YFSETQ. The V end was cut by 0 bases, the J end by 2 bases, with 5 bases between. The CDR3 spells CASSLVRNTGELFF. CDR3 DNA sequence: TGCGCCAGCAGCTTGGTTAGAAACACCGGGGAGCTGTTTTTT.

This chain uses TRBV6-4 with TRBJ1-2; 9 bases line up with TRBD1. J lost 8 bases, V lost 5 bases, and 15 bases had no gene match. Germline V lookup: CDR1 MRHNA, CDR2 SNTAGT. The CDR3 is 16 amino acids. As DNA, the CDR3 is TGTGCCAGCAGTCCGGATCCCGGGACAGGGCACAGGGGCTACACCTTC. Protein: CASSPDPGTGHRGYTF.

This sequence joins TRBV9 and TRBJ2-5; D possibly corresponds to TRBD2 (6 bases). Germline V lookup: CDR1 SGDLS, CDR2 YYNGEE. The CDR3 runs to 13 residues. V lost 1 base and J 5 bases, leaving 9 bases between the germline ends. The CDR3 DNA follows: TGTGCCAGCAGCGTAAGGCTAGCGGAGACCCAGTACTTC. Amino acids: CASSVRLAETQYF.